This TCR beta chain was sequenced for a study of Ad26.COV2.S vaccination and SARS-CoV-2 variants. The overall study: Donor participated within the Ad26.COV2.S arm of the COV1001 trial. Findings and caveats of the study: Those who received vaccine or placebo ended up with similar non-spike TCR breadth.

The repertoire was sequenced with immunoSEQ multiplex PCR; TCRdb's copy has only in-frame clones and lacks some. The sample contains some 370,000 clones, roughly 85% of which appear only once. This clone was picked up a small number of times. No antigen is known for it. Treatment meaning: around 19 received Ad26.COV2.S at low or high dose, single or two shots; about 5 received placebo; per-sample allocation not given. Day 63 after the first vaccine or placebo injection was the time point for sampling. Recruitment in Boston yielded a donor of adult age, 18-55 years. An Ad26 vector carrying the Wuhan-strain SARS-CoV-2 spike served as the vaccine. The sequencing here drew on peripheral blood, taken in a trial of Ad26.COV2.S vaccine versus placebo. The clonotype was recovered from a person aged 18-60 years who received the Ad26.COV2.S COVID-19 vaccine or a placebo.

CDR3 sequence reads: CASSPSHSGNTIYF. The DNA of the CDR3 is TGTGCCAGCAGCCCGAGTCACTCCGGAAACACCATATATTTT. The V call is TRBV3-1 (or the pseudogene TRBV3-2), the J call TRBJ1-3; no definite D call. V gave up 4 bases and J gave up 4 bases, with 11 bases separating them. There are 14 residues in the CDR3. The germline V gene has CDR1 LGHDT and CDR2 YNNKEL (reference sequence).